These 3 T cell receptor beta chains were all obtained from the same sample, sequenced in a study of graft-versus-host responses after intestinal transplantation. Sequencing used immunoSEQ multiplex PCR; TCRdb keeps in-frame clones, though not all of them. The sample holds under 50,000 clones, about nine tenths seen once. The sequencing used PBMCs, collected 267 days after transplant. These receptor sequences come from a human patient who received an intestinal transplant, so some T cells may come from the graft donor.

The genes are TRBV6-5 and TRBJ2-2; a possible D gene is TRBD2 (6 bases). The germline V gene has CDR1 MNHEY and CDR2 SVGAGI. This CDR3 has 14 amino acids. V lost 5 bases to trimming and J lost 5 bases, with 12 bases between them. CDR3: CASSGGAGTGELFF. The CDR3 DNA reads as TGTGCCAGCAGTGGAGGGGCTGGGACCGGGGAGCTGTTTTTT.

V and J are TRBV18 and TRBJ1-3; D might be TRBD1 (5 bases). The germline CDR1 and CDR2 sequences are KGHSH and LQKENI. V was clipped by 3 bases and J by 8 bases, with 11 bases between them. The CDR3 has 13 residues. CDR3 residues: CASSPGSGDTIYF. CDR3 bases: TGTGCCAGCTCACCGGGCTCGGGGGACACCATATATTTT.

The rearrangement links TRBV27 to TRBJ2-1; maybe TRBD1 (6 bases). The CDR3 has 15 residues. Trimming removed 5 bases from V and 8 bases from J, with 19 bases in between. The germline V gene has CDR1 MNHEY and CDR2 SMNVEV (reference sequence). The CDR3 nucleotides read TGTGCCAGCAGTAACCGGGACAAAGGGTTCGATGAGCAGTTCTTC. Its protein is CASSNRDKGFDEQFF.